This T cell receptor beta chain is from a study of T cells in Graves' hyperthyroidism and ophthalmopathy. Overall study findings and caveats: Ophthalmopathy was separated from stable hyperthyroidism by a 13 V-J model. Ophthalmopathy was predicted by the model a median of approximately six months ahead of onset.

The source material, RNA transcripts, was used to amplify TCR beta CDR3 regions. TCR CDR3 underwent first-round RT-PCR with the HTBI primer set. Via MiXCR, TCRdb re-called the multiplex PCR reads, giving one row per CDR3 protein. The table records 400,000 or so distinct CDR3 sequences, about 14% of them present only once. This CDR3 is built from 13 residues. The germline V gene has CDR1 SGHRS and CDR2 YFSETQ. The V end lost 7 bases, the J end lost 1 base, and 10 bases lay between the germline ends. This clonotype was counted at least ten times. The target antigen is unknown. This receptor was taken from a man aged 50 or older with Graves' ophthalmopathy. Material for sequencing was blood. V usage is TRBV5-1 and J usage is TRBJ2-3; D perhaps matches TRBD1 (6 bases). In nucleotides, the CDR3 is TGCGCCAGCGGATACAGGGGCACAGATACGCAGTATTTT. Protein product: CASGYRGTDTQYF.